The T cell receptor beta chain under discussion was sequenced for a study of blood T cell repertoires in COVID-19 (TCRdb year 2020). Some background on the complete study: Samples from collaborators originated in the United States, Italy and Spain and spanned both the acute and convalescent phases of COVID-19. The material from the prospective study consisted of cDNA or gDNA derived from T cells, B-cell-depleted T cells, or PBMCs. Deeply sampled blood TCRbeta repertoires from subjects exposed to, actively infected with, or recovered from COVID-19 were included in the dataset. A freely available public database, intended as a resource for researchers studying the immune response to SARS-CoV-2, is where the repertoires were released. Samples came from the ongoing ImmuneRACE study (first 160 participants) plus 1,254 subjects from 6 global collaborators. A de-identified subject ID, COVID-19 status, age in years and sex were almost always included in the sample metadata. Where available, HLA class I and class II types were obtained from metadata supplied by the sample provider rather than from assay-based typing. Study-wide findings and limitations: Clinical and demographic metadata were provided uncurated, with the amount varying by source and participant.

Participants in the prospective study were aged roughly 18 to 100 years, lived in 20 to 25 United States geographic areas, and enrolled through a virtual design. To assign participants to cohorts, the prospective study relied on clinical history that participants themselves reported in a screening survey and a study questionnaire. Recovered participants in ImmuneRACE Cohort 3 were defined by two consecutive negative NP/OP PCR tests, clearance by a healthcare professional, or resolution of symptoms. Mobile phlebotomists in the prospective study collected whole blood, serum and a nasopharyngeal or oropharyngeal swab from every participant. Prospective study participants could optionally give additional blood draws and questionnaires over an approximately two-month period. Blood samples from the prospective study were shipped frozen or at room temperature prior to DNA extraction. The immunoSEQ Assay, a bias-controlled multiplex PCR, was used to amplify TCRbeta CDR3 regions from genomic DNA. For the original study's pipeline: The number of nucleated cells in each sample was estimated by amplification of reference gene primers within the assay. To quantify the absolute abundance of each unique TCRbeta CDR3 rearrangement, sequence reads were collapsed and filtered. For each sample, productive Simpson clonality was calculated by taking the square root of Simpson's diversity index across productive rearrangements. Here the immuneACCESS table is served through TCRdb, limited to in-frame sequences with V and J called. Missing clones are a known gap in these copies; in checked studies unresolved V genes cover under half, and the rest lacks a known reason. D and trimming come from the DNA, and the V and J calls and clone size come from that table. The sample table records over 120,000 clones; roughly 79% of these occur just once. Roughly 2.9% of the sample rests with the top ten.

The junction shows trimming of 5 bases on V and 0 bases on J, and the gene matches do not reach 6 bases of it. Per the germline V gene, MNHNS is the CDR1 and SASEGT is the CDR2. From the cysteine up to the phenylalanine, the CDR3 has a length of 16 residues. Only the CDR3 DNA is retained, 48 bases long and in frame from the first base. Remarks on this clone: It has no known antigen specificity. Base qualities are not recorded, but no much larger clone differs from it by a single base.

This TCR was recovered from a woman aged 45 to 65 who had recovered from COVID-19. The sequence links TRBV6-1 to TRBJ1-1, and TRBD1 matches 10 of the central bases. Sequencing input: PBMCs or T cells enriched from blood (not recorded which). The nucleotide sequence reads as follows: TGTGCCAGCAGTAAAGACAGGGGGCAAATGAACACTGAAGCTTTCTTT. Translated, it reads CASSKDRGQMNTEAFF.